A single T cell receptor beta chain is shown here with its context. Its target is not known. Germline V gene lookup returns CDR1 SEHNR and CDR2 FQNEAQ (reference sequence). Trimming pared 5 bases from V and 6 bases from J, leaving 10 bases between. The CDR3 extends over 12 amino acids. The sample originates from a study of beta chain features in type 1 diabetes. Based on CD45RO/CCR7/CD25/CD127/CD95/CD27, CD4+ regulatory, stem cell-like memory, naive and central memory cells were sorted. General study findings and limits: HLA influence on TCRB rearrangement stayed unresolved here. Shorter TCRB CDR3s, moderately but significantly so, were found in Type 1 diabetes patients in all four CD4+ subsets.

The authors reverse transcribed all of the isolated RNA, so sequencing captured expressed TCRB transcripts. Assay: immunoSEQ multiplex PCR; the TCRdb copy retains only in-frame clones and omits some. The sample includes hundreds of thousands of clones, around an eighth of them seen just once. The clonotype originates from a man aged 18 to 29 with type 1 diabetes. The source material was naive CD4+ T cells from blood. This chain joins TRBV7-9 and TRBJ1-1; D not resolved. In nucleotides, the CDR3 is TGTGCCAGCAGCCTGCTGGGAGCTGAAGCTTTCTTT. Amino acid sequence: CASSLLGAEAFF.